This is a list of T cell receptor beta chains from one sample in a study of shared clonotypes between healthy human individuals. Sequenced by immunoSEQ multiplex PCR; TCRdb stores in-frame clones only, minus some. Altogether some 380,000 clones are present, 96% being singletons, with the ten largest covering about 0.34%. Sequencing was carried out using memory CD8+ T cells sorted from blood. The receptor source for this set is a man aged 30 to 45 in good health. Both conserved end residues are part of each CDR3.

J: TRBJ2-7; V: TRBV7-2; CDR3: CASSLGSGSPYEQYF
J: TRBJ2-5; V: TRBV7-6; CDR3: CASSLSRPTQYF
J: TRBJ1-3; V: TRBV18; CDR3: CASSGGASGNTIYF
J: TRBJ2-6; V: TRBV7-2; CDR3: CASSLKGAGANVLTF
J: TRBJ2-3; V: TRBV2; CDR3: CASSEAGDTQYF
J: TRBJ2-3; V: TRBV5-1; CDR3: CASSLTGTDTQYF
J: TRBJ1-1; V: TRBV28; CDR3: CASSLLRNTEAFF
J: TRBJ2-2; V: TRBV28; CDR3: CASNRNTGELFF
J: TRBJ2-2; V: TRBV28; CDR3: CASTEVVFSNTGELFF
J: TRBJ2-1; V: TRBV9; CDR3: CASSAGQGLNEQFF
J: TRBJ2-1; V: TRBV7-2; CDR3: CASSLKRWRTSEQFF
J: TRBJ2-1; V: TRBV4-1; CDR3: CASSQGLAGLNEQFF
J: TRBJ2-3; V: TRBV7-2; CDR3: CASSSTDTQYF
J: TRBJ2-3; V: TRBV18; CDR3: CASSPRTSGAGTDTQYF
J: TRBJ2-2; V: TRBV30; CDR3: CAWSATLPNTGELFF
J: TRBJ1-4; V: TRBV6-5; CDR3: CASSFRGQGAREKLFF
J: TRBJ2-1; V: TRBV28; CDR3: CASSLSGSSYNEQFF
J: TRBJ2-1; V: TRBV20-1; CDR3: CSGLLNVEQFF
J: TRBJ2-7; V: TRBV7-9; CDR3: CASSRQGAVYEQYF
J: TRBJ2-2; V: TRBV19; CDR3: CASSIDMGSGELFF
J: TRBJ2-1; V: TRBV7-3; CDR3: CASSFGAYNEQFF
J: TRBJ2-3; V: TRBV9; CDR3: CASSVGGFTTDTQYF
J: TRBJ2-7; V: TRBV11-2; CDR3: CASSLEWEDSYEQYF
J: TRBJ2-2; V: TRBV11-1; CDR3: CASSLEASGRTGELFF
J: TRBJ2-4; V: TRBV4-2; CDR3: CASSQGLAGVNIQYF
J: TRBJ1-1; V: TRBV6-6; CDR3: CASSYGGGTEAFF
J: TRBJ1-2; V: TRBV19; CDR3: CASSIDAVSLAYTF
J: TRBJ2-7; V: TRBV29-1; CDR3: CSVEGVKSYEQYF
J: TRBJ1-3; V: TRBV10-3; CDR3: CAILGGNTIYF
J: TRBJ1-4; V: TRBV6-1; CDR3: CASNTRPSTNEKLFF
J: TRBJ2-1; V: TRBV11-3; CDR3: CASSKTPYNEQFF
J: TRBJ1-1; V: TRBV19; CDR3: CASRNRAMNTEAFF
J: TRBJ2-3; V: TRBV6-1; CDR3: CASTTSVDTQYF
J: TRBJ2-7; V: TRBV6-5; CDR3: CASSYSNRGYEQYF
J: TRBJ1-3; V: TRBV30; CDR3: CAWSVRNTIYF
J: TRBJ2-1; V: TRBV28; CDR3: CASSGRQGGFGDNEQFF
J: TRBJ2-3; V: TRBV9; CDR3: CASSGTSTDTQYF
J: TRBJ2-5; V: TRBV11-1; CDR3: CASSLSVPETQYF
J: TRBJ1-2; V: TRBV29-1; CDR3: CSVPIFGRDTTSLLF
J: TRBJ2-2; V: TRBV5-1; CDR3: CASSLTGLANTGELFF
J: TRBJ1-1; V: TRBV6-6; CDR3: CASSLLSGTGAPEAFF
J: TRBJ2-1; V: TRBV29-1; CDR3: CSVERASGRAGVSNEQFF
J: TRBJ1-1; V: TRBV6-5; CDR3: CASSYSKRTEAFF
J: TRBJ2-2; V: TRBV5-6; CDR3: CASSPLGRVNTGELFF
J: TRBJ2-5; V: TRBV5-1; CDR3: CASSSPGQGARKQETQYF
J: TRBJ1-1; V: TRBV7-9; CDR3: CASSPGRSITEAFF
J: TRBJ1-5; V: TRBV19; CDR3: CASSNLIGRGRDQPQHF
J: TRBJ2-1; V: TRBV2; CDR3: CASSGGHEQFF
J: TRBJ2-7; V: TRBV30; CDR3: CAWSVQQPYEQYF
J: TRBJ2-7; V: TRBV11-2; CDR3: CASSPFRDRVTYEQYF
J: TRBJ1-4; V: TRBV5-4; CDR3: CASSQRLGKGEKLFF
J: TRBJ1-4; V: TRBV7-9; CDR3: CASSLDRGAQANEKLFF
J: TRBJ2-1; V: TRBV5-1; CDR3: CASSFTGYMNEQFF
J: TRBJ2-5; V: TRBV28; CDR3: CASSLPGQGQETQYF
J: TRBJ2-1; V: TRBV4-1; CDR3: CASSQAGTSVYNEQFF